These 12 T cell receptor beta chains came from one sample sequenced in a study of CXCR3-negative and CXCR3-positive naive CD8 T cells. Researchers prepared the TRB cDNA libraries using 5' RACE with UMI labels. TCRdb re-called the 5' RACE reads and catalogs CDR3 proteins one per entry, DNA excluded. Recorded for this sample: approximately 83,000 distinct CDR3 sequences. The sequenced sample was naive CXCR3- CD8+ T cells from blood. Subset of the sample: CD45RO-CCR7+CD27+CD95- naive CD8+ T cells lacking CXCR3 (TNR3-). These receptors were taken from a human donor in good health. Some clones in this sample may be carry-over from other donors' samples.

The chain recombines TRBV6-5 with TRBJ2-1; as DNA is missing, the TRBD1 call by TCRdb cannot be tested. Germline loops: CDR1 MNHEY, CDR2 SVGAGI. This CDR3 is 15 amino acids long. This CDR3 is CASSYTMSGGNEQFF.

V is TRBV24-1 and J is TRBJ2-2. CDR3 length equals 13 residues. CDR1 is KGHDR and CDR2 is SFDVKD in the germline V gene. The CDR3 spells CATSDLSPGELFF.

The V and J genes are TRBV7-9 and TRBJ2-1. CDR3 length: 16 residues. The germline gives CDR1 SEHNR, CDR2 FQNEAQ (reference sequence). CDR3 amino acids: CASSLGVGTFYNEQFF.

V gene TRBV29-1 combines with J gene TRBJ2-7. The CDR3 spans 13 residues. CDR1 is SQVTM, CDR2 ANQGSEA, per germline. The CDR3 reads CSVEAPDSYEQYF.

V usage is TRBV12-3 or TRBV12-4 and J usage is TRBJ2-2; TCRdb indicates TRBD2, and absent DNA this call remains unverified. There are 14 residues in the CDR3. This CDR3 is CASSLAPLVGELFF.

The chain couples TRBV7-9 to TRBJ2-1; TCRdb's D call of TRBD2 is untestable without DNA. The germline V gene has CDR1 SEHNR and CDR2 FQNEAQ (reference sequence). CDR3 length: 16 amino acids. This chain's CDR3 is CASSVGSRGGAFEQFF.

This rearrangement joins TRBV5-6 to TRBJ2-7; TCRdb's assignment of TRBD1 cannot be checked, as there is no DNA. The length of the CDR3 is 16 residues. The germline V gene has CDR1 SGHDT and CDR2 YYEEEE. The CDR3 reads CASSRPGQGGFYEQYF. Using reference TRBV5-6 and TRBJ2-7 for the parts outside the CDR3, the full variable domain is DAGVTQSPTHLIKTRGQQVTLRCSPKSGHDTVSWYQQALGQGPQFIFQYYEEEERQRGNFPDRFSGHQFPNYSSELNVNALLLGDSALYLCASSRPGQGGFYEQYFGPGTRLTVT.

The chain carries TRBV5-1 and TRBJ2-7; TCRdb outputs TRBD1, but without DNA this stays unchecked. The CDR3 totals 15 residues. The V gene's germline CDR1 is SGHRS and CDR2 YFSETQ. The CDR3 spells CASSLGQGIIYEQYF.

The rearrangement links TRBV20-1 to TRBJ1-5; TCRdb's D gene call, TRBD1, goes unchecked for lack of DNA. There are 13 residues in the CDR3. CDR1 and CDR2 (germline): DFQATT, SNEGSKA (reference sequence). CDR3 amino acids: CSAGRVLDQPQHF.

The chain recombines TRBV12-3 or TRBV12-4 with TRBJ2-2. The CDR3 is made up of 13 amino acids. The CDR3 is CASSFSSSGELFF.

The V gene is TRBV11-2, the J gene TRBJ2-3; TCRdb reports TRBD1, a call that lacks DNA to check it against. The CDR3 is made up of 17 amino acids. The germline V gene has CDR1 SGHAT and CDR2 FQNNGV. This CDR3 is CASSFSGGRFATDTQYF.

The chain employs TRBV6-6 and TRBJ2-6. This CDR3 is built from 14 residues. CDR1 and CDR2 from the germline V gene are MNHNY and SVGAGI (reference sequence). The CDR3 sequence is CASSIFTGANVLTF.